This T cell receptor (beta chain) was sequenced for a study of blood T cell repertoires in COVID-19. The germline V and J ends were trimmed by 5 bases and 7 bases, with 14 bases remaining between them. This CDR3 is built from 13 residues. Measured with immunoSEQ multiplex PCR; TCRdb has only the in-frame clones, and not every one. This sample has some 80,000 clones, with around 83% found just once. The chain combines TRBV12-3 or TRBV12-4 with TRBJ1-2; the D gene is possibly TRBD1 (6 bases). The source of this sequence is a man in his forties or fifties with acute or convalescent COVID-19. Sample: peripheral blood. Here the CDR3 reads CASSPQGPAGYTF. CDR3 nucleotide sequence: TGTGCCAGCAGTCCACAGGGACCTGCTGGCTACACCTTC.